The clone carrying this TCR beta chain was detected a few times. This record belongs to a study of blood T cells in healthy people across ages. Germline V gene lookup returns CDR1 SGHNT and CDR2 YENEEA. The trim removed 0 bases at V and 11 bases at J, leaving 6 bases unmatched. This CDR3 region has 13 residues. Combining a sample-barcoded 5' primer with a J-beta primer mix, a second PCR ran for about 6 to 12 cycles. TCRdb fed the 5' RACE reads into MiXCR, producing one record per CDR3 protein. The repertoire holds approximately 2,000,000 distinct CDR3 sequences, about 39% seen once, with under 25% in the top ten.

The sequenced sample consisted of blood. The chain carries TRBV11-3 and TRBJ1-1; the match to TRBD1 covers 7 bases. This receptor was taken from a human donor in good health. DNA for the CDR3: TGTGCCAGCAGCTTAGAGGAGGGGGCGCGGGCTTTCTTT. Residues: CASSLEEGARAFF.